Below are 10 T cell receptor beta chains sequenced from a single sample in a study of T cell repertoires in ileal Crohn's disease. The time point here: neoterminal ileum biopsy at postoperative endoscopy, about 6 months after surgery. Generated by immunoSEQ multiplex PCR, the TCRdb table keeps only in-frame clones and is missing some. The table records about 62,000 clones, roughly 91% of them present only once. Sequenced: ileal tissue. The origin of the receptors is an adult with Crohn's disease.

V and J are TRBV5-6 and TRBJ1-1, with D possibly TRBD1 on 5 matching bases. The CDR3 has 13 amino acids. Germline lookup yields CDR1 SGHDT and CDR2 YYEEEE. V was trimmed by 7 bases and J by 0 bases, leaving 10 bases between them. The chain's CDR3 is CASLAGMNTEAFF. In DNA, the CDR3 is TGTGCCAGCCTGGCAGGGATGAACACTGAAGCTTTCTTT.

The chain employs TRBV2 and TRBJ1-5, with 10 bases fitting TRBD1. This CDR3 contains 15 residues. The germline gives CDR1 SNHLY, CDR2 FYNNEI. J gave up 4 bases and V 5 bases, and 5 bases lay outside the gene matches. The CDR3 protein is CASSQPDRGNQPQHF. The DNA for the CDR3 is TGTGCCAGCAGTCAACCGGACAGGGGGAATCAGCCCCAGCATTTT.

This rearrangement joins TRBV19 to TRBJ1-2; 9 nucleotides align to TRBD1. Germline loops: CDR1 LNHDA, CDR2 SQIVND (reference sequence). The CDR3 has 16 amino acids. J gave up 4 bases and V 3 bases, and 9 bases lay outside the gene matches. The chain's CDR3 is CASSINMRTGAYGYTF. The CDR3, as DNA: TGTGCCAGTAGTATTAATATGCGGACAGGGGCCTATGGCTACACCTTC.

This chain links TRBV6-1 with TRBJ2-7; perhaps TRBD2 as D (6 bases). The CDR3 is 14 residues long. Trimming removed 6 bases at V and 4 bases at J, with 16 bases between. In germline, CDR1 is MNHNS, CDR2 SASEGT. The CDR3 nucleotides are TGTGCCAGCAGAGGGCCGGAGGGGCTATACGAGCAGTACGTC. This translates into CASRGPEGLYEQYV.

The chain couples TRBV6-5 to TRBJ2-3, with a tentative D call TRBD2 (5 bases). CDR3 length: 13 amino acids. Looked up from germline, CDR1 is MNHEY and CDR2 is SVGAGI. With 8 bases removed from V and 0 bases from J, the gap between germline ends came to 9 bases. The CDR3 loop reads CASRGSSTDTQYF. CDR3 bases: TGTGCCAGCCGGGGATCTAGCACAGATACGCAGTATTTT.

As concerns this clone: This sample also contains other DNA sequences that code for the same CDR3. V usage is TRBV5-4 and J usage is TRBJ2-5; 15 bases align to TRBD2. Germline lookup yields CDR1 SGHNT and CDR2 YYREEE (reference sequence). V was pared by 4 bases and J by 3 bases, with 7 bases of the junction left unmatched. CDR3 length equals 17 residues. CDR3 in amino acids: CASSPGLAGGPEETQYF. For the CDR3, the DNA is TGTGCCAGCAGCCCCGGACTAGCGGGGGGGCCGGAAGAGACCCAGTACTTC.

The chain joins TRBV5-1 to TRBJ1-1, with 7 bases identical to TRBD1. CDR1 and CDR2 from the germline V gene are SGHRS and YFSETQ. This CDR3 has 14 amino acids. With 4 bases clipped from V and 5 bases from J, the junction kept 8 bases outside the gene matches. CDR3 amino acids: CASSLRQGYTEAFF. In DNA, the CDR3 is TGCGCCAGCAGCCTTCGACAGGGTTATACTGAAGCTTTCTTT.

J is TRBJ1-2 and V is TRBV2, with D tentatively TRBD1 (5 bases). The V gene's germline CDR1 is SNHLY and CDR2 FYNNEI. Deletions cut 5 bases from V and 8 bases from J, with 15 bases between. This CDR3 contains 13 residues. CDR3: CASSRERQQGYTF. CDR3 nucleotide sequence: TGTGCCAGCAGTCGCGAAAGACAGCAGGGCTACACCTTC.

This chain uses TRBV6-1 with TRBJ1-1, with 7 bases identical to TRBD1. Germline CDR1 reads MNHNS; CDR2 reads SASEGT. The CDR3 spans 15 residues. V was pared by 2 bases and J by 2 bases, with 5 bases of the junction left unmatched. The CDR3, as DNA: TGTGCCAGCAGTGAAAATACAGGGGCAAACACTGAAGCTTTCTTT. Encoded protein: CASSENTGANTEAFF.

The V and J genes are TRBV28 and TRBJ1-1; D unresolved. Trimming pared 2 bases from V and 1 base from J, leaving 11 bases between. Germline-derived CDR1 and CDR2 are MDHEN and SYDVKM. The length of the CDR3 is 15 residues. This CDR3 is CASSLLGLTNTEAFF. The CDR3 nucleotides read TGTGCCAGCAGTTTACTCGGACTTACGAACACTGAAGCTTTCTTT.